What follows is one T cell receptor (beta chain) and its context. In its sample, this clone was seen once. Its antigen specificity is not known. Per-base qualities were not stored, and no clone one base away is much larger. The data originate from a study of blood T cell repertoires in COVID-19 (dated by TCRdb to 2019 to 2021). For the study in its entirety: Collaborator samples came from the United States, Italy and Spain and covered acute and convalescent phases of COVID-19. Sample metadata almost always included a de-identified subject ID, COVID-19 status, age in years and sex. The material from the prospective study consisted of cDNA or gDNA derived from T cells, B-cell-depleted T cells, or PBMCs. The repertoires were released in a freely available public database meant as a resource for research on the immune response to SARS-CoV-2. Samples came from the ongoing ImmuneRACE study (first 160 participants) plus 1,254 subjects from 6 global collaborators. Subjects who had been exposed to COVID-19, were actively infected with it, or had recovered from it provided the deeply sampled blood TCRbeta repertoires that made up the dataset. Where available, HLA class I and class II types were obtained from metadata supplied by the sample provider rather than from assay-based typing.

Points the paper makes about the study in general: How much clinical and demographic metadata was included differed by source and by participant, and the metadata was provided uncurated.

Collaborating institutions collected whole blood in K2EDTA tubes following their own protocols. For TCRbeta analysis, collaborator samples were shipped as frozen whole blood, as isolated PBMCs, or as DNA extracted from either sample type. Reading the germline V gene gives CDR1 SGHTA and CDR2 FQGTGA. The CDR3 runs 13 residues from the cysteine to the phenylalanine. Just the 39-base CDR3 DNA is kept, in frame starting at base 1. V is shortened by 1 base, J by 6 bases, and the region joining them spans 10 bases. TCRbeta CDR3 regions were amplified from genomic DNA using the immunoSEQ Assay, a bias-controlled multiplex PCR. Regarding the original processing steps: Within the assay, amplification of reference gene primers was used to estimate how many nucleated cells each sample contained. To quantify the absolute abundance of each unique TCRbeta CDR3 rearrangement, sequence reads were collapsed and filtered. For each sample, productive Simpson clonality was calculated as the square root of Simpson's diversity index across productive rearrangements. Entries here come from immuneACCESS through TCRdb and include only in-frame sequences with V and J called. Some clones fail to appear in such tables; in the studies checked, an unresolved V gene covers under half of the shortfall, and the cause of the remainder is unknown. That table gives V, J and clone size, and the DNA gave D and trimming. This sample lists about 47,000 clones; about 85% were detected once. Together, the top ten hold 6.5% to 8.5% of the sample.

The V and J segments used are TRBV7-3 and TRBJ2-7; TRBD1 might be the D gene, on 6 matching bases. Sequencing input: peripheral blood. The receptor was isolated from a man in his 70s with active COVID-19. The CDR3 here reads CASSLKAGAEQYF. The base sequence is TGTGCCAGCAGCTTAAAGGCAGGGGCCGAGCAGTACTTC.